This T cell receptor (beta chain) derives from a study of a mutant IDH1 vaccine in newly diagnosed glioma. Sequencing used immunoSEQ multiplex PCR; TCRdb keeps in-frame clones, though not all of them. Among approximately 50,000 clones listed, 88% were seen once. Specified time point: week 35, safety follow-up. With topical imiquimod, each dose of the vaccine consisted of 300 ug of mutant IDH1 20-mer peptide. As for this clone: Antigen specificity is unknown.

Study results and caveats: Detectable vaccine-induced immune responses arose in approximately 93% of patients.

J was trimmed by 4 bases and V by 7 bases; bases with no gene match: 6. CDR3 length: 14 residues. CDR1 LNHDA and CDR2 SQIVND come from the germline V gene (reference sequence). Sequences were derived from PBMCs, sampled from a glioma patient whose treatment included an IDH1 peptide vaccine. The chain links TRBV19 to TRBJ2-5, with 10 bases lining up with TRBD1. The receptor comes from a middle-aged woman with glioma. Here the CDR3 DNA reads TGTGCCAGTACCGACAGGGGGCGCACAGAGACCCAGTACTTC. Encoded protein: CASTDRGRTETQYF.